The clone carrying this T cell receptor beta chain has a single count. Seattle cases were enrolled at active infection and followed longitudinally. In the original workflow: Estimation of nucleated cell counts relied on the amplification of reference gene primers. Data came from immunoSEQ multiplex PCR; TCRdb stores just in-frame clones and leaves some out. V and J calls and clone size are copied from that table; D and trimming were computed from the DNA. The sample has 250,000 or so clones; around 90% are singletons. The data originate from a study of blood T cell repertoires in COVID-19. Looking at the study overall: The origin of the acute and convalescent COVID-19 samples was the United States, Italy and Spain. Nucleic acid was either cDNA or gDNA, and it came from T cells, B-cell-depleted T cells, or PBMCs.

Per germline, CDR1 MNHNS and CDR2 SASEGT. The CDR3 has 17 amino acids. V gave up 1 base and J gave up 0 bases, with 15 bases separating them. The sample was peripheral blood. V gene TRBV6-1 combines with J gene TRBJ1-2; a weak D match, TRBD1 (5 bases). This sequence was found in a woman aged 60-75 years with COVID-19, enrolled during active disease. The CDR3 loop is CASSEETGRLSNYGYTF. The CDR3 nucleotides are TGTGCCAGCAGTGAAGAAACAGGCCGCCTCTCTAACTATGGCTACACCTTC.